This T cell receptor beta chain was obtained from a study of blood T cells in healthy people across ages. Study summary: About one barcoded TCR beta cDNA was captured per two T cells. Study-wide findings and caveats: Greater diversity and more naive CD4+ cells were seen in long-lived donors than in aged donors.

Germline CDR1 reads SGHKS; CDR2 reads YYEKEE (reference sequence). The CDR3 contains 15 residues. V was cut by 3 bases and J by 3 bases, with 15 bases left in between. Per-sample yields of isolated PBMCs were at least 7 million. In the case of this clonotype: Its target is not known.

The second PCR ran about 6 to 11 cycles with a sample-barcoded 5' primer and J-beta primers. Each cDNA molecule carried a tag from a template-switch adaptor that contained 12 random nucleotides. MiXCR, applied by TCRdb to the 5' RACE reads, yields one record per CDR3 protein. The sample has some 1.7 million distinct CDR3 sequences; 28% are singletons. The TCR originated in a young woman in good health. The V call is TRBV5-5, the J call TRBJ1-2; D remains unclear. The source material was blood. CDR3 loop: CASSSDPTIDYGYTF. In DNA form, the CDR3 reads TGTGCCAGCAGCTCGGACCCTACCATTGACTATGGCTACACCTTC.